The 26 T cell receptor beta chains listed next were all sequenced from one sample in a study of cytomegalovirus exposure and HLA in healthy donors. Sequenced by immunoSEQ multiplex PCR; TCRdb stores in-frame clones only, minus some. Of 300,000 or so clones detected, roughly 87% appear once; the ten largest clones hold more than 0.95%. The sequencing input was PBMCs. These receptors originate from a young man in good health and CMV-seronegative.

The genes are TRBV9 and TRBJ2-1, with D perhaps matching TRBD1 (5 bases). V shed 0 bases and J shed 3 bases, with 7 bases lying between them. CDR1 and CDR2 (germline): SGDLS, YYNGEE. The CDR3 is made up of 14 amino acids. The CDR3 reads CASSVVGVYNEQFF. CDR3 in DNA: TGTGCCAGCAGCGTAGTAGGGGTCTACAATGAGCAGTTCTTC.

The genes are TRBV30 and TRBJ1-1; D remains ambiguous. V lost 4 bases, J lost 11 bases, and 20 bases lay in between. Germline V CDR1 and CDR2: GTSNPN, SVGIG (reference sequence). The CDR3 has 13 residues. The CDR3 region has the DNA TGTGCCTGGATTCCCCCTGGCTCCAGGTTGGCTTTCTTT. Translated: CAWIPPGSRLAFF.

This clone was observed a single time. The chain employs TRBV13 and TRBJ1-2; TRBD1 might be the D (6 bases). Trimming pared 0 bases from V and 6 bases from J, leaving 17 bases between. There are 16 residues in the CDR3. Looked up from germline, CDR1 is PRHDT and CDR2 is FYEKMQ (reference sequence). The DNA of the CDR3 is TGTGCCAGCAGCTTAGGATCACAGGGAGAAGGGGATGGCTACACCTTC. This encodes CASSLGSQGEGDGYTF.

The chain carries TRBV9 and TRBJ2-3; 12 bases are shared with TRBD2. The CDR3 contains 16 residues. Germline trimming cut 4 bases from V and 2 bases from J; bases unmatched to any gene: 5. Germline CDR1 reads SGDLS; CDR2 reads YYNGEE. CDR3: CASSTRLAGDTDTQYF. The CDR3 DNA sequence: TGTGCCAGCAGCACCCGACTAGCGGGGGACACAGATACGCAGTATTTT.

The genes are TRBV5-1 and TRBJ1-2; D ambiguous. V dropped 1 base and J dropped 0 bases, with 10 bases sitting between them. Per the germline V gene, CDR1 is SGHRS and CDR2 is YFSETQ. The CDR3 contains 15 residues. The CDR3 coding sequence is TGCGCCAGCAGCTTGAGTGGAGCTACTAACTATGGCTACACCTTC. Its translation is CASSLSGATNYGYTF. Supplemented by reference TRBV5-1 and TRBJ1-2, the full variable domain reads KAGVTQTPRYLIKTRGQQVTLSCSPISGHRSVSWYQQTPGQGLQFLFEYFSETQRNKGNFPGRFSGRQFSNSRSEMNVSTLELGDSALYLCASSLSGATNYGYTFGSGTRLTVV.

A single count supports this clone. The genes are TRBV7-2 and TRBJ1-4; TRBD1 matches at 7 bases. CDR3 length: 16 residues. J gave up 0 bases and V 3 bases, and 4 bases lay outside the gene matches. Germline CDR1 and CDR2: SGHTA and FQGNSA. The CDR3 sequence is CASSFSDRATNEKLFF. CDR3 sequence (DNA): TGTGCCAGCAGCTTTTCAGACAGGGCAACTAATGAAAAACTGTTTTTT.

This chain joins TRBV9 and TRBJ1-5; D gene uncertain. Trimming shortened V by 4 bases and J by 15 bases, and 20 bases separated the two germline ends. The CDR3 runs to 13 residues. The germline V gene encodes CDR1 SGDLS and CDR2 YYNGEE. In DNA form, the CDR3 reads TGTGCCAGCAGCCCAGAGGGTCCCCCGGGATCGCATTTT. Encoded protein: CASSPEGPPGSHF.

The CDR3 sequence is CASSLGSGVSYEQYF. The CDR3 coding sequence is TGCGCCAGCAGCTTGGGTAGCGGGGTCTCCTACGAGCAGTACTTC. The chain has TRBV5-1 and TRBJ2-7; TRBD2 aligns across 8 bases. This CDR3 comprises 15 residues. After removal of 0 bases from V and 0 bases from J, the junction contained 2 bases not matched to a gene. Germline V gene sequence: CDR1 SGHRS, CDR2 YFSETQ.

The chain recombines TRBV5-1 with TRBJ2-2; 7 bases are shared with TRBD1. CDR1 is SGHRS and CDR2 is YFSETQ in the germline V gene. V shed 1 base and J 3 bases; nucleotides not matched to a gene: 15. The CDR3 has 19 amino acids. In DNA, the CDR3 is TGCGCCAGCAGCTTGTGGGCAGGGACAGTGTCTGCGTACACCGGGGAGCTGTTTTTT. Amino acid sequence: CASSLWAGTVSAYTGELFF.

The chain joins TRBV29-1 to TRBJ2-2; D is perhaps TRBD1 (6 bases). Germline values: CDR1 SQVTM, CDR2 ANQGSEA. Trimming removed 0 bases from V and 4 bases from J, with 9 bases in between. This CDR3 spans 14 amino acids. Here the CDR3 reads CSVEESQGTGELFF. CDR3 DNA: TGCAGCGTTGAAGAATCACAGGGCACCGGGGAGCTGTTTTTT.

The chain combines TRBV9 with TRBJ1-3; D might be TRBD1 (5 bases). Trimming pared 5 bases from V and 6 bases from J, leaving 18 bases between. CDR1 is SGDLS and CDR2 is YYNGEE in the germline V gene. This CDR3 comprises 15 residues. The CDR3 sequence is CASSASPGVENTIYF. CDR3 nucleotide sequence: TGTGCCAGCAGTGCGAGCCCGGGGGTGGAAAACACCATATATTTT. The whole variable domain, remainder taken from reference TRBV9 and TRBJ1-3, is DSGVTQTPKHLITATGQRVTLRCSPRSGDLSVYWYQQSLDQGLQFLIQYYNGEERAKGNILERFSAQQFPDLHSELNLSSLELGDSALYFCASSASPGVENTIYFGEGSWLTVV.

The chain carries TRBV5-8 and TRBJ2-5, with 10 bases matching TRBD2. The CDR3 sequence is 17 residues long. CDR1 and CDR2 from the germline V gene are SGHTS and YDEGEE. After removal of 0 bases from V and 5 bases from J, the junction contained 10 bases not matched to a gene. The CDR3 nucleotides are TGTGCCAGCAGCTTGGGTCCTCTAGCGGGGGCCTTCGAGACCCAGTACTTC. This sequence encodes CASSLGPLAGAFETQYF. Based on the CDR3 plus reference TRBV5-8 and TRBJ2-5, the full variable domain is EAGVTQSPTHLIKTRGQQATLRCSPISGHTSVYWYQQALGLGLQFLLWYDEGEERNRGNFPPRFSGRQFPNYSSELNVNALELEDSALYLCASSLGPLAGAFETQYFGPGTRLLVL.

The V call is TRBV5-1, the J call TRBJ2-2, with 10 positions matching TRBD1. This CDR3 is built from 14 residues. The V gene's germline CDR1 is SGHRS and CDR2 YFSETQ. Losses at the gene ends were 6 bases for V and 6 bases for J; bases not matched to a gene: 5. The CDR3 here is CASTTGTGAGELFF. The CDR3 DNA follows: TGCGCCAGCACCACCGGGACAGGGGCCGGGGAGCTGTTTTTT.

A remark on this clone: An end of the junction differs from the germline gene, which may be a read error. This sequence joins TRBV7-2 and TRBJ1-5; D ambiguous. Germline V gene lookup returns CDR1 SGHTA and CDR2 FQGNSA. The CDR3 contains 16 residues. The CDR3 DNA follows: TGTGCCAGCAGCTCAAACGGCCCCGGGTCGAATCGGCCCCAGCATTTT. Amino acids: CASSSNGPGSNRPQHF.

The DNA of the CDR3 is TGTGCAAGTCGCAAATCCAATATAGCCACCGGGGAGCTGTTTTTT. Translation: CASRKSNIATGELFF. The genes are TRBV12-2 and TRBJ2-2; the table gives TRBD2 as D, unverified against the DNA. TRBV12-2 is listed as a pseudogene. The CDR3 extends over 15 amino acids.

V and J are TRBV18 and TRBJ2-7, with 8 bases matching TRBD1. V dropped 6 bases and J dropped 6; count of bases not matched to a gene: 13. Germline CDR1 and CDR2: KGHSH and LQKENI. This CDR3 is 15 amino acids long. The CDR3 sequence: CASSPNRQGALEQYF. The CDR3 DNA reads as TGTGCCAGCTCCCCAAATCGGCAGGGGGCTCTCGAGCAGTACTTC.

The chain uses TRBV9 and TRBJ2-3; TRBD2 agrees at 12 bases. The CDR3 contains 16 residues. Germline CDR1 reads SGDLS; CDR2 reads YYNGEE. Unmatched junction bases numbered 6, after V lost 0 bases and J lost 7 bases. The CDR3 nucleotides read TGTGCCAGCAGCGTAGACCCTAGCGGGGGGGCAAATACGCAGTATTTT. Protein: CASSVDPSGGANTQYF. Full variable domain (rest looked up from reference TRBV9 and TRBJ2-3): DSGVTQTPKHLITATGQRVTLRCSPRSGDLSVYWYQQSLDQGLQFLIQYYNGEERAKGNILERFSAQQFPDLHSELNLSSLELGDSALYFCASSVDPSGGANTQYFGPGTRLTVL.

This clone was found a few times. The rearrangement joins TRBV23-1 to TRBJ2-7, with 9 bases fitting TRBD1. TRBV23-1 is recorded as an ORF, its role being uncertain. V was pared by 7 bases and J by 0 bases, with 4 bases of the junction left unmatched. The CDR3 sequence is 14 residues long. The CDR3 reads CASILTGGSYEQYF. The CDR3 DNA reads as TGCGCCAGCATCTTGACAGGGGGCTCCTACGAGCAGTACTTC.

The V call is TRBV18, the J call TRBJ2-5; D not certain. CDR1 and CDR2 (germline): KGHSH, LQKENI. The length of the CDR3 is 14 residues. Trimming removed 2 bases from V and 5 bases from J, with 12 bases in between. CDR3 coding DNA: TGTGCCAGCTCACCAAACCTAGGTCGGGAGACCCAGTACTTC. Its protein is CASSPNLGRETQYF.

V gene TRBV6-5 combines with J gene TRBJ1-4, with D possibly being TRBD1 (5 bases). CDR3 length equals 15 residues. V lost 3 bases and J 4 bases, leaving 12 bases between the germline ends. Germline lookup yields CDR1 MNHEY and CDR2 SVGAGI. The DNA for the CDR3 is TGTGCCAGCAGTTATAGGAGACAGTTTAATGAAAAACTGTTTTTT. It encodes CASSYRRQFNEKLFF.

This sequence joins TRBV19 and TRBJ2-7; TRBD1 aligns across 10 bases. Losses at the gene ends were 6 bases for V and 2 bases for J; bases not matched to a gene: 7. The length of the CDR3 is 15 residues. Germline-derived CDR1 and CDR2 are LNHDA and SQIVND (reference sequence). The CDR3 loop reads CASSPGGTGAYEQYF. Here the CDR3 DNA reads TGTGCCAGTAGCCCCGGAGGGACAGGGGCCTACGAGCAGTACTTC. Variable domain in full (rest from reference TRBV19 and TRBJ2-7): DGGITQSPKYLFRKEGQNVTLSCEQNLNHDAMYWYRQDPGQGLRLIYYSQIVNDFQKGDIAEGYSVSREKKESFPLTVTSAQKNPTAFYLCASSPGGTGAYEQYFGPGTRLTVT.

The chain couples TRBV27 to TRBJ2-5; D may be TRBD2 (5 bases). CDR1 is MNHEY and CDR2 is SMNVEV in the germline V gene (reference sequence). V lost 3 bases, J lost 1 base, and 9 bases lay in between. This CDR3 comprises 14 residues. CDR3 residues: CASSLRARQETQYF. The CDR3 DNA is TGTGCCAGCAGTTTGAGGGCCCGCCAAGAGACCCAGTACTTC.

The chain combines TRBV11-2 with TRBJ2-5; the D gene is possibly TRBD1 (5 bases). V lost 6 bases, J lost 0 bases, and 14 bases lay in between. Germline loops: CDR1 SGHAT, CDR2 FQNNGV. The CDR3 covers 15 residues. CDR3 residues: CASRAREPYQETQYF. The CDR3 DNA reads as TGTGCCAGCAGGGCCAGGGAACCGTACCAAGAGACCCAGTACTTC.

The rearrangement links TRBV19 to TRBJ1-2, with D uncertain. Trimming removed 2 bases at V and 4 bases at J, with 14 bases between. Germline V gene sequence: CDR1 LNHDA, CDR2 SQIVND (reference sequence). CDR3 length: 15 amino acids. The DNA of the CDR3 is TGTGCCAGTAGTATACAAGACTCCGGATCCTATGGCTACACCTTC. Its protein product is CASSIQDSGSYGYTF.

The chain has TRBV10-3 and TRBJ2-1; 7 bases agree with TRBD1. Germline V gives CDR1 ENHRY, CDR2 SYGVKD. The CDR3 is made up of 14 amino acids. J lost 7 bases, V lost 0 bases, and 3 bases had no gene match. The DNA for the CDR3 is TGTGCCATCAGTGAGTCTGGCAGGGGGAATGAGCAGTTCTTC. Its protein is CAISESGRGNEQFF.

The genes are TRBV2 and TRBJ1-1, with TRBD1 identical over 7 bases. V gave up 5 bases and J gave up 5 bases; unmatched junction bases: 5. This CDR3 has 13 amino acids. From germline, CDR1 is SNHLY and CDR2 FYNNEI. The DNA of the CDR3 is TGTGCCAGCAGTCGACAGGGTGTAACTGAAGCTTTCTTT. Its translation: CASSRQGVTEAFF.